This T cell receptor beta chain emerged from a study of blood T cell repertoires in COVID-19. For the study at large: T cells, B-cell-depleted T cells, or PBMCs provided the cDNA or gDNA that served as material.

Germline CDR1 reads LNHDA; CDR2 reads SQIVND (reference sequence). The CDR3 consists of 14 residues. Trimming removed 7 bases from V and 2 bases from J, with 12 bases in between. Here immunoSEQ multiplex PCR was the method, and the copy in TCRdb shows in-frame clones only, minus some. The sample gives some 70,000 clones, approximately 73% of which show up once; about 15% is in the top ten. The sequenced material came from peripheral blood. The sequence was collected from a man aged 55 to 70 with COVID-19, enrolled during active disease. The chain combines TRBV19 with TRBJ1-5; D unclear. The DNA for the CDR3 is TGTGCCAGTAAGAACACCGGGGGCAATCAGCCCCAGCATTTT. It codes for CASKNTGGNQPQHF.